This TCR beta chain derives from a study of blood T cell repertoires in COVID-19. Overall study: PBMCs, B-cell-depleted T cells, or T cells provided the cDNA or gDNA that made up the material.

TCRdb's table, derived via immunoSEQ multiplex PCR, lists solely in-frame clones and lacks some. In the table there are 400,000 to 500,000 clones, about 88% of which are singletons. Trimming took off 5 bases at V and 7 bases at J, with 11 bases between the two ends. Germline CDR1 is MNHEY and CDR2 is SMNVEV (reference sequence). The CDR3 totals 12 residues. The clonotype was recovered from a woman aged 18-29 years who had been exposed to COVID-19. The sample consisted of PBMCs or T cells enriched from blood (not recorded which). The V and J genes are TRBV27 and TRBJ1-1; D gene uncertain. The CDR3 is CASSTNRNEAFF. The CDR3 DNA is TGTGCCAGCAGTACCAACAGAAATGAAGCTTTCTTT.